These 8 T cell receptor beta chains were sequenced from one sample in a study of cytomegalovirus exposure and HLA in healthy donors. PCR used 60 Vbeta primers and 13 Jbeta primers. The method was immunoSEQ multiplex PCR; TCRdb's version includes in-frame clones alone and lacks a portion of them. The profile shows about 59,000 clones, roughly 83% of them singletons. Sequencing was performed on PBMCs. The receptors shown here come from a human donor in good health.

In this sample, this clone turned up once. This CDR3 reads CATTHTDTQYF. In DNA, the CDR3 is TGTGCCACCACCCACACAGATACGCAGTATTTT. The chain combines TRBV15 with TRBJ2-3; the D is unclear. Trimming stripped 7 bases from V and 2 bases from J, with 4 bases between. CDR1 and CDR2 from the germline V gene are LNHNV and YYDKDF (reference sequence). The CDR3 is 11 residues long.

The rearrangement links TRBV18 to TRBJ2-1, with D possibly being TRBD1 (5 bases). V was cut by 2 bases and J by 9 bases, with 14 bases left in between. The CDR3 has 14 residues. Per the germline V gene, CDR1 is KGHSH and CDR2 is LQKENI. The CDR3 bases are TGTGCCAGCTCACCATTCCAGGGTCTACGTGAGCAGTTCTTC. This translates into CASSPFQGLREQFF.

The chain links TRBV10-2 to TRBJ2-3; 9 bases are shared with TRBD1. J gave up 4 bases and V 9 bases, and 11 bases lay outside the gene matches. The CDR3 extends over 15 amino acids. CDR1 and CDR2 from the germline V gene are WSHSY and SAAADI. The CDR3 DNA follows: TGCGCCAGTCAACTGGGGACAGGGTGGGCAGATACGCAGTATTTT. Protein product: CASQLGTGWADTQYF.

The chain employs TRBV19 and TRBJ2-5, with 14 positions matching TRBD2. Germline lookup yields CDR1 LNHDA and CDR2 SQIVND (reference sequence). This CDR3 is built from 18 residues. Trimming cost V 3 bases and J 0 bases; bases outside gene matches: 6. This CDR3 is CASSIPGLAGAYQETQYF. For the CDR3, the DNA is TGTGCCAGTAGTATTCCGGGACTAGCGGGGGCCTACCAAGAGACCCAGTACTTC.

V gene TRBV2 combines with J gene TRBJ1-1, with a weak D call TRBD1 (6 bases). CDR3 size: 14 residues. CDR1 is SNHLY and CDR2 is FYNNEI in the germline V gene. V was cut by 5 bases and J by 4 bases, with 14 bases left in between. CDR3: CASSFTGTSTEAFF. The CDR3 region has the DNA TGTGCCAGCAGTTTCACAGGGACGAGCACTGAAGCTTTCTTT.

This chain links TRBV4-1 with TRBJ2-1; no reliable D call. Trimming removed 0 bases at V and 3 bases at J, with 6 bases between. The CDR3 spans 14 residues. Germline V CDR1 and CDR2: MGHRA, YSYEKL. The CDR3 nucleotides read TGCGCCAGCAGCCAAGAAGCCCTCTACAATGAGCAGTTCTTC. Protein product: CASSQEALYNEQFF.

The chain uses TRBV4-2 and TRBJ2-1; possibly TRBD2 for D (7 bases). Trimming shortened V by 0 bases and J by 4 bases, and 13 bases separated the two germline ends. The CDR3 runs to 16 residues. The V gene's germline CDR1 is LGHNA and CDR2 YNFKEQ. CDR3 nucleotides: TGTGCCAGCAGCCAAGAGTCGCGGGGGCTATACAATGAGCAGTTCTTC. Translating gives CASSQESRGLYNEQFF.

The V call is TRBV10-2, the J call TRBJ2-1; D possibly corresponds to TRBD2 (6 bases). V was cut by 6 bases and J by 1 base, with 10 bases left in between. Germline V gene lookup returns CDR1 WSHSY and CDR2 SAAADI. There are 14 residues in the CDR3. For the CDR3, the DNA is TGCGCCAGCAGAGGGCTAGCGTCCTACAATGAGCAGTTCTTC. This gives the protein CASRGLASYNEQFF.